The T cell receptor beta chain described here comes from a study of T cell responses to AZD1222 COVID-19 vaccine (dated by TCRdb to the early 2020s). Broadly, across the study: A total of 233 trial participants underwent TCR sequencing, of whom under 220 had received two doses of AZD1222 and around 26 had received two doses of the MenACWY control vaccine. Trial participants were enrolled into age subgroups of 18-55, 56-69 and 70-plus years, which contained about 150, 27 and 61 TCR-sequenced participants, respectively.

For this clone: This receptor's antigen is unknown. One base away there is no much larger clone; base qualities are not given.

The label giving this sample's time point can be read as: about 28 days (+/-7) after the second vaccine dose. AZD1222 recipients whose second dose came at about 4 weeks and those whose second dose came at about 12 weeks were combined into one group, since spike-specific TCR depth and breadth did not differ between the two schedules. The vaccinee samples were drawn from two UK trials, COV001 and COV002, one of which was a single-blind randomized controlled phase 2/3 trial testing AZD1222 (ChAdOx1 nCoV-19) in healthy adults. For TCRbeta chain sequencing, PBMC samples from trial participants were taken at day 0 and at day 28 after the second dose. What the research found in general, with its limitations: Reportedly, almost half of the unique spike-specific TCRs recognized epitopes lying outside the regions that are mutated in the B.1.351 and B.1.1.7 variants. A significant rise in spike-specific TCR breadth and depth was observed after two AZD1222 doses relative to day 0 and relative to MenACWY recipients. CD4 TCRs associated with the vaccine covered the entire spike protein, and the dominant responses were in regions 160-218 and 743-854. Conclusions about previously exposed vaccinees are limited, since just 6 or 7 AZD1222 recipients were seropositive for SARS-CoV-2 at baseline. The 56-69-year group was small, and its depth increase did not reach significance, likely because of low power. Participants were mostly white British, with more females than males. The authors suggested clonal diversity may have been underestimated. Because no day 14 peak-response samples were available, the repertoires could be characterized only after the peak T cell response.

The CDR3 regions of human TCRbeta chains were analyzed by immunosequencing. The original pipeline was this. Repertoire TCRs were matched against a reference library of SARS-CoV-2-specific TCRs generated with the MIRA antigen-specificity platform. Breadth was defined as the fraction of unique TCRs that were SARS-CoV-2-associated. Depth was defined as the fraction of total T cells that were SARS-CoV-2-associated. Using the MIRA data, each spike-specific TCR was assigned both to the spike region to which the TCR was reactive and to a CD4 or CD8 class. Log10-transformed breadth and depth values were compared by one-way ANOVA with Sidak's multiple comparisons tests. TCRdb re-hosts the immuneACCESS table, in-frame sequences only. Its copies lack some clones; in the studies checked, an unresolved V gene accounts for under half of them, and the cause for the rest is not known. That table is the source of V, J and clone size, and D and trimming were worked out from the DNA. In this sample the table shows about 110,000 clones, about 85% of which occur a single time. The ten largest make up roughly 2.5% of the sample.

Sequencing was performed on peripheral blood, taken 28 days after the second AZD1222 dose. This sequence originates from an adult who received the AZD1222 COVID-19 vaccine.

The nucleotide sequence is TGTGCCAGCAGTAATAGCGGGGGACGTTCCTACGAGCAGTACTTC. Translated, it reads CASSNSGGRSYEQYF. The V and J genes are TRBV9 and TRBJ2-7, with 9 junctional bases fitting TRBD2. Taken from cysteine to phenylalanine, the CDR3 has 15 residues. The DNA shown is the 45-base CDR3, in frame from base 1. Ends trimmed: V by 5 bases, J by 1 base; bases unmatched to a gene: 7. Sequences SGDLS (CDR1) and YYNGEE (CDR2) are obtained from the germline V gene.